This T cell receptor (beta chain) was recovered during a study of blood T cell repertoires in COVID-19. Study context: There were acute and convalescent COVID-19 samples, and they came from the United States, Italy and Spain. The cDNA or gDNA used as material had been derived from T cells, B-cell-depleted T cells, or PBMCs.

The germline V gene has CDR1 SGHDT and CDR2 YYEEEE. V lost 5 bases to trimming and J lost 5 bases; unmatched junction nucleotides: 7. The CDR3 totals 15 residues. As processed by the authors: Reference gene primers were amplified, and this amplification served to estimate nucleated cell counts. Profiling relied on immunoSEQ multiplex PCR, and the TCRdb table lists in-frame clones only, not all of them. V, J and clone size were drawn from that table, and D and trimming were deduced from the DNA. The sample lists over 150,000 clones, approximately 80% seen once, with roughly 2.9% in the top ten. Specimen: peripheral blood. The chain links TRBV5-6 to TRBJ2-2; TRBD1 agrees at 9 bases. The sequence was obtained from a woman aged 55-69 years with acute or convalescent COVID-19. CDR3: CASSIQGAGTGELFF. CDR3 in DNA: TGTGCCAGCAGTATACAGGGGGCGGGAACCGGGGAGCTGTTTTTT.